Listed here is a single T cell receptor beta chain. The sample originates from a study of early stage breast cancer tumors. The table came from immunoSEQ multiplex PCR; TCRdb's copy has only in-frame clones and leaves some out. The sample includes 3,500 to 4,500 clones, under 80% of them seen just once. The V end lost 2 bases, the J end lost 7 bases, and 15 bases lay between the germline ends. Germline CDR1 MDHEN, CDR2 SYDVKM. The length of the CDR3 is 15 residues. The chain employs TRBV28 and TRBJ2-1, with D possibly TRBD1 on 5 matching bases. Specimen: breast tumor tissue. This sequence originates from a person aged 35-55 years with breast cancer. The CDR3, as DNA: TGTGCCAGCAGTTTAATCCAGGGTACTAAAAATGAGCAGTTCTTC. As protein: CASSLIQGTKNEQFF.